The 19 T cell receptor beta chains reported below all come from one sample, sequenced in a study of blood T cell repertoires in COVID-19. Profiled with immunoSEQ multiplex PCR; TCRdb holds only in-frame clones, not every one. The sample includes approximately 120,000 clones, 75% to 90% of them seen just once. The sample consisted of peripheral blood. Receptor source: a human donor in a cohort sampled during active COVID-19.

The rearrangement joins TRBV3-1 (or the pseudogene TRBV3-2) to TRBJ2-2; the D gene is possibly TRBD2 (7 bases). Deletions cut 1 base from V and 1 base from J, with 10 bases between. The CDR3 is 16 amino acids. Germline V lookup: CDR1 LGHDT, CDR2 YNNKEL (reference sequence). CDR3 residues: CASSQGGGLNTGELFF. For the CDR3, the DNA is TGTGCCAGCAGCCAAGGCGGGGGCTTGAACACCGGGGAGCTGTTTTTT.

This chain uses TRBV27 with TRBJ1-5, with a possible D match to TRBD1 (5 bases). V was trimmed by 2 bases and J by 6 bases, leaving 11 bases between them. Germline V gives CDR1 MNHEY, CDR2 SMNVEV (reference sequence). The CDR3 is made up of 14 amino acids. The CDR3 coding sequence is TGTGCCAGCAGTTTACAGGGTCGGAGTCAGCCCCAGCATTTT. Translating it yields CASSLQGRSQPQHF.

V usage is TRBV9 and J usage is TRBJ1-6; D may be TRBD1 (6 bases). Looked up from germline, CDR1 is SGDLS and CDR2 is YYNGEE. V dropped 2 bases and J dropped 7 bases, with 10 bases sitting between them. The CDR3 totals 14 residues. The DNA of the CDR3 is TGTGCCAGCAGCGTTGGGGGCCGCAATTCACCCCTCCACTTT. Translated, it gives CASSVGGRNSPLHF.

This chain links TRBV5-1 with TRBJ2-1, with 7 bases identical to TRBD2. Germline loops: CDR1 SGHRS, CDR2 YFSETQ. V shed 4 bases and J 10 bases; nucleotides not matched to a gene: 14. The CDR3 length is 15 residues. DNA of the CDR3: TGCGCCAGCAGCAATGTCGGGACTACCACTCTCGAGCAGTTCTTC. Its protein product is CASSNVGTTTLEQFF.

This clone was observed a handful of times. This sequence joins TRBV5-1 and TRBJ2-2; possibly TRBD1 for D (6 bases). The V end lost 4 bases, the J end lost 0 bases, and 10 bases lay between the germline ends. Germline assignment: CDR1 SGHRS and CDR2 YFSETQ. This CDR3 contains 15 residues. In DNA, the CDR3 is TGCGCCAGCAGCCCCAACAGGGCGAACACCGGGGAGCTGTTTTTT. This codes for CASSPNRANTGELFF.

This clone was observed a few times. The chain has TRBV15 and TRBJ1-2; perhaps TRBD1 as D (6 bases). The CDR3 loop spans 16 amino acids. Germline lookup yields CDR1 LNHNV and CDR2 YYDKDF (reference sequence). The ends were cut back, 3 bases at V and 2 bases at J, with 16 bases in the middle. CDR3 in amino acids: CATSRDYRVPNYGYTF. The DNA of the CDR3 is TGTGCCACCAGCAGGGATTACAGGGTCCCAAACTATGGCTACACCTTC.

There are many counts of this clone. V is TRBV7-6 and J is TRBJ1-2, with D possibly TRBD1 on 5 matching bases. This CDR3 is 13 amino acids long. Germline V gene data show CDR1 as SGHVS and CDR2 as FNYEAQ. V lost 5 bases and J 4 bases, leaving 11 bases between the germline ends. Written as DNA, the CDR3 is TGTGCCAGCAGCCCTGACCAGGGCTATGGCTACACCTTC. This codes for CASSPDQGYGYTF.

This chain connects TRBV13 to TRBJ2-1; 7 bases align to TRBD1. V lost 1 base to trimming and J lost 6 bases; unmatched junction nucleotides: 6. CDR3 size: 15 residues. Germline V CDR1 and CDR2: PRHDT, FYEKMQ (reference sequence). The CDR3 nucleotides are TGTGCCAGCAGCTTAGCCGGGACAGCGATCAATGAGCAGTTCTTC. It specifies CASSLAGTAINEQFF.

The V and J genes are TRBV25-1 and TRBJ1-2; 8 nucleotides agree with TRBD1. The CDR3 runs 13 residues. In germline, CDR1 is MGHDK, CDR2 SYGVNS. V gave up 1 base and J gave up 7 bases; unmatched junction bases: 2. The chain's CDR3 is CASSESGGGGYTF. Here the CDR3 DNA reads TGTGCCAGCAGTGAATCAGGGGGCGGTGGCTACACCTTC.

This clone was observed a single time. The CDR3 here is CASSQASSTVIMNTEAFF. CDR3 sequence (DNA): TGTGCCAGCAGCCAAGCCTCCTCGACAGTGATCATGAACACTGAAGCTTTCTTT. The chain is built from TRBV4-2 and TRBJ1-1; D may be TRBD1 (5 bases). CDR1 LGHNA and CDR2 YNFKEQ come from the germline V gene. The CDR3 has 18 amino acids. V was cut by 1 base and J by 0 bases, with 18 bases left in between.

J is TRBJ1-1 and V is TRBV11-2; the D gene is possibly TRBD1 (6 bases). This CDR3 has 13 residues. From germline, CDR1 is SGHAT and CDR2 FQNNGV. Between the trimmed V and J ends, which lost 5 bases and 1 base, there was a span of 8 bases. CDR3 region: CASSPGQNTEAFF. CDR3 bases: TGTGCCAGCAGCCCGGGACAGAACACTGAAGCTTTCTTT. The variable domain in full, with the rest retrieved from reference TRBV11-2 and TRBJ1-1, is EAGVAQSPRYKIIEKRQSVAFWCNPISGHATLYWYQQILGQGPKLLIQFQNNGVVDDSQLPKDRFSAERLKGVDSTLKIQPAKLEDSAVYLCASSPGQNTEAFFGQGTRLTVV.

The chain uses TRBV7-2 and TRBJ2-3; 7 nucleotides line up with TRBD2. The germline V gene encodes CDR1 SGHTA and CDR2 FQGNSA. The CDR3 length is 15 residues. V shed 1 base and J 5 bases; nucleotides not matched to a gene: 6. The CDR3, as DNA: TGTGCCAGCAGCTTAGGAGCGGGGAGCTTAGATACGCAGTATTTT. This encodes CASSLGAGSLDTQYF. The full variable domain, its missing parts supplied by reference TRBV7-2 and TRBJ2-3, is GAGVSQSPSNKVTEKGKDVELRCDPISGHTALYWYRQSLGQGLEFLIYFQGNSAPDKSGLPSDRFSAERTGGSVSTLTIQRTQQEDSAVYLCASSLGAGSLDTQYFGPGTRLTVL.

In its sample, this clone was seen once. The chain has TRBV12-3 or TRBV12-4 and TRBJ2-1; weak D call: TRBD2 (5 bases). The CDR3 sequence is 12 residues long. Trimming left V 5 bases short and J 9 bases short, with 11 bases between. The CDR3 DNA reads TGTGCCAGCAGTCCGTCCCGGGGTGAGCAGTTCTTC. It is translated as CASSPSRGEQFF.

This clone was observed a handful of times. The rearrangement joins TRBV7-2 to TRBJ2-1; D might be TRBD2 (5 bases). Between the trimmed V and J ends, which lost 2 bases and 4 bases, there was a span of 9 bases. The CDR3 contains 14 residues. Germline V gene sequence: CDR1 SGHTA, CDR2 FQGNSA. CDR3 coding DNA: TGTGCCAGCAGCTTAAGGACTCCTTACAATGAGCAGTTCTTC. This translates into CASSLRTPYNEQFF. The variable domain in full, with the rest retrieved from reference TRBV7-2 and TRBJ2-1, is GAGVSQSPSNKVTEKGKDVELRCDPISGHTALYWYRQSLGQGLEFLIYFQGNSAPDKSGLPSDRFSAERTGGSVSTLTIQRTQQEDSAVYLCASSLRTPYNEQFFGPGTRLTVL.

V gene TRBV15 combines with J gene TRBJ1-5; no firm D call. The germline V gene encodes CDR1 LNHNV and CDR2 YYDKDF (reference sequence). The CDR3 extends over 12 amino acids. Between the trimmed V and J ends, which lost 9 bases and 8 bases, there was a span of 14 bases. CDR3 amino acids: CATQASTEPQHF. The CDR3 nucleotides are TGTGCCACTCAGGCCTCTACCGAGCCCCAGCATTTT.

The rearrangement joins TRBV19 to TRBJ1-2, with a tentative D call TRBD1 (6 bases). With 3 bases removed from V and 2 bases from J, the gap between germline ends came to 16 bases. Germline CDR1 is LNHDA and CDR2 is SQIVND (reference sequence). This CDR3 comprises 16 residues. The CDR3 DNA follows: TGTGCCAGTAGTATGACCCACCGGACAGAAAACTATGGCTACACCTTC. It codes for CASSMTHRTENYGYTF. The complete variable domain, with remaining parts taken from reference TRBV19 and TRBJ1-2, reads DGGITQSPKYLFRKEGQNVTLSCEQNLNHDAMYWYRQDPGQGLRLIYYSQIVNDFQKGDIAEGYSVSREKKESFPLTVTSAQKNPTAFYLCASSMTHRTENYGYTFGSGTRLTVV.

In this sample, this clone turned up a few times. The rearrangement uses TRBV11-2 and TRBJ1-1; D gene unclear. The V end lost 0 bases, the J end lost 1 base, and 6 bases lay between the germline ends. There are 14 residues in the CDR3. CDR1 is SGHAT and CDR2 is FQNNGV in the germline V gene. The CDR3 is CASSLDLANTEAFF. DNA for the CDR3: TGTGCCAGCAGCTTAGATCTAGCGAACACTGAAGCTTTCTTT. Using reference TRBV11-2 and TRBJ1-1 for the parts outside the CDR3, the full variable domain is EAGVAQSPRYKIIEKRQSVAFWCNPISGHATLYWYQQILGQGPKLLIQFQNNGVVDDSQLPKDRFSAERLKGVDSTLKIQPAKLEDSAVYLCASSLDLANTEAFFGQGTRLTVV.

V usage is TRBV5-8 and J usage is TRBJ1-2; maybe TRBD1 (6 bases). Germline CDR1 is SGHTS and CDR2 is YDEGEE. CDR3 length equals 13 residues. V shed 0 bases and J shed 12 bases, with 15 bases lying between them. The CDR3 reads CASSLAGQGSDTF. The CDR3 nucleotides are TGTGCCAGCAGCTTGGCCGGGCAGGGGTCGGACACCTTC.

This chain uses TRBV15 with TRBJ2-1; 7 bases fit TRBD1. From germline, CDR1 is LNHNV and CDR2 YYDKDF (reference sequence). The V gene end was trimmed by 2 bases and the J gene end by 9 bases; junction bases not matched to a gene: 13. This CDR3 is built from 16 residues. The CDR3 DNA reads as TGTGCCACCAGCAGACCTTACAGGGGTCTGTCGGGTGAGCAGTTCTTC. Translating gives CATSRPYRGLSGEQFF.